This T cell receptor beta chain was profiled in a study of T cell responses to AZD1222 COVID-19 vaccine. Study-level results: The study found Spike-specific TCR breadth and depth rose after two AZD1222 doses. Regions left unmutated in variants are reportedly the target of nearly half of spike-specific TCRs. Only five to seven AZD1222 recipients were seropositive at baseline.

Germline CDR1 MDHEN, CDR2 SYDVKM. This CDR3 region has 16 residues. V lost 6 bases and J lost 2, with 17 bases in between. Second-dose timings of about 4 or about 12 weeks were pooled. Profiled with immunoSEQ multiplex PCR; TCRdb holds only in-frame clones, not every one. The sample consists of 70,000 to 90,000 clones, about nine tenths of them appearing once. As concerns this clone: As yet, its antigen is unknown.

The source was peripheral blood, collected 28 days after the second AZD1222 dose. The receptor was isolated from an adult who received the AZD1222 COVID-19 vaccine. The gene calls are TRBV28 and TRBJ1-5, with D possibly matching TRBD1 (5 bases). CDR3 residues: CASSPAQVKGNQPQHF. The CDR3 coding sequence is TGTGCCAGCAGCCCTGCACAGGTCAAGGGCAATCAGCCCCAGCATTTT.